The subject of this entry is one TCR beta chain. This entry is derived from a study of blood T cell repertoires in COVID-19. Turning to the study itself: Both acute and convalescent COVID-19 samples were obtained from the United States, Italy and Spain.

Participants were placed into cohorts based on the clinical history they reported. Clones were read by immunoSEQ multiplex PCR, and TCRdb kept only the in-frame ones, dropping some. The sample carries under 250,000 clones, approximately 90% recorded once. Germline CDR1 reads SNHLY; CDR2 reads FYNNEI. The CDR3 length is 17 residues. Trimming took off 7 bases at V and 2 bases at J, with 21 bases between the two ends. The source of this sequence is a man aged 40-49 years who had recovered from COVID-19. The gene calls are TRBV2 and TRBJ1-5; perhaps TRBD1 as D (6 bases). The sample comprised PBMCs or T cells enriched from blood (not recorded which). CDR3 sequence reads: CASTTGGALLGNQPQHF. The CDR3 DNA reads as TGTGCCAGCACCACTGGGGGCGCTCTCCTCGGCAATCAGCCCCAGCATTTT.